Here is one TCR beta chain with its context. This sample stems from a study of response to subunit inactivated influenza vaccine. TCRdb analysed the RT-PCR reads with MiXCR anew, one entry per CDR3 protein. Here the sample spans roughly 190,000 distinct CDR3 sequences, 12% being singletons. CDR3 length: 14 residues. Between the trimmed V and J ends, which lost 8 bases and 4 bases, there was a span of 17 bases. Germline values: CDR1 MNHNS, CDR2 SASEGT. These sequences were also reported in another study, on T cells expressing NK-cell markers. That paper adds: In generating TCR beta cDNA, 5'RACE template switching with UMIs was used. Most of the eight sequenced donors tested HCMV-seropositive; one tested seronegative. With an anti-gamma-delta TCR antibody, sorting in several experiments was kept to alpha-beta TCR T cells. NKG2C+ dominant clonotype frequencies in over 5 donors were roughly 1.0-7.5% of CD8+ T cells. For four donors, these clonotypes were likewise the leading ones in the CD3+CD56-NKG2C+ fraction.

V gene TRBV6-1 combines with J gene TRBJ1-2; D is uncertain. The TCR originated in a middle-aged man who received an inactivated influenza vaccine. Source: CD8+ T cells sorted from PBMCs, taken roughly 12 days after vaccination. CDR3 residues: CASSPRGLGYGYTF. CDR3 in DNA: TGTGCCAGCTCCCCGCGAGGGTTGGGCTATGGCTACACCTTC.